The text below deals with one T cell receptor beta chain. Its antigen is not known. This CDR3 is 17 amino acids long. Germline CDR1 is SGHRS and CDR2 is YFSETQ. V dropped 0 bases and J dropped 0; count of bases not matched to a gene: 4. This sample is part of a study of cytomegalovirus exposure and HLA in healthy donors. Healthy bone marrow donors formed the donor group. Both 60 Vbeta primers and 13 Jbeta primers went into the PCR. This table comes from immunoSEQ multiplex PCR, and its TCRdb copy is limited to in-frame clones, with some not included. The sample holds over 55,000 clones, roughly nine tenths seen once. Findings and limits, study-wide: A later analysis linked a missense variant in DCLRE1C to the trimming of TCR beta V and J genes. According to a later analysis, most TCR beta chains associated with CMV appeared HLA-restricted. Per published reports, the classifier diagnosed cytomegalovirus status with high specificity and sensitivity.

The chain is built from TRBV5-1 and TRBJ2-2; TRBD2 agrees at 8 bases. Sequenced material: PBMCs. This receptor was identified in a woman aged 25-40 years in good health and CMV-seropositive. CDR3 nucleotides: TGCGCCAGCAGCTTGGTGTTTAGCGGGACGAACACCGGGGAGCTGTTTTTT. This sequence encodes CASSLVFSGTNTGELFF.